This TCR beta chain appears in the sequencing data of a study of blood T cells in healthy people across ages. Sample-barcoded 5' priming and a J-beta primer mix drove a second PCR of about 7 to 11 cycles. Using its own MiXCR run on the 5' RACE reads, TCRdb lists one record per CDR3 protein. The profile covers approximately 880,000 distinct CDR3 sequences, with roughly 52% appearing a single time and 10% to 15% taken by the ten largest. This CDR3 is 14 amino acids long. V lost 2 bases to trimming and J lost 5 bases, with 10 bases between them. From germline, CDR1 is SEHNR and CDR2 FQNEAQ (reference sequence).

This clonotype was sampled from a man aged 25 to 40 in good health. Sequencing used blood. This chain connects TRBV7-9 to TRBJ2-1; no clear D. CDR3: CASSLLAWNNEQFF. The CDR3 nucleotides read TGTGCCAGCAGCTTATTAGCCTGGAACAATGAGCAGTTCTTC.